This T cell receptor beta chain was recovered during a study of cytomegalovirus exposure and HLA in healthy donors. Study-wide points: Later genetic work tied a missense DCLRE1C variant to beta-chain V and J trimming.

Amplification used 60 Vbeta primers and 13 Jbeta primers. Using immunoSEQ multiplex PCR, the repertoire was profiled, and TCRdb retains in-frame clones only, with some absent. In the table there are some 200,000 clones, over 70% of which are singletons. Healthy bone marrow donors made up the donor group. The donors, nominally healthy at sampling, likely had unrecorded immune exposures. Details on this clone: What it binds is not known.

CDR1 is MNHNY, CDR2 SVGAGI, per germline (reference sequence). CDR3 size: 14 residues. V was clipped by 2 bases and J by 1 base, with 8 bases between them. V usage is TRBV6-6 and J usage is TRBJ1-1; D may be TRBD1 (5 bases). Sequencing was carried out using PBMCs. The clonotype was recovered from a man aged 45-60 years in good health and CMV-seronegative. Written as DNA, the CDR3 is TGTGCCAGCAGTTACCAGGGAGGGAACACTGAAGCTTTCTTT. As protein: CASSYQGGNTEAFF.